This T cell receptor beta chain comes out of a study of CD8+ T cells in alopecia areata. Extracted RNA was reverse transcribed into cDNA, the sequencing template. Assay: immunoSEQ multiplex PCR; the TCRdb copy retains only in-frame clones and omits some. The sample consists of some 170,000 clones, 63% of them appearing once. The V and J ends lost 3 bases and 6 bases respectively, with 18 bases between them. Germline V CDR1 and CDR2: SGHDT, YYEEEE. There are 15 residues in the CDR3. PBMCs served as the source from which CD4+ and CD8+ T cells were sorted. The genes are TRBV5-6 and TRBJ1-1; D is ambiguous. The TCR sequence derives from a human donor with alopecia areata. The input for sequencing was CD4+ T cells sorted from blood, taken at week 0. The CDR3 here is CASSSPGAAPPEAFF. CDR3 nucleotide sequence: TGTGCCAGCAGCTCCCCCGGCGCGGCCCCACCTGAAGCTTTCTTT.